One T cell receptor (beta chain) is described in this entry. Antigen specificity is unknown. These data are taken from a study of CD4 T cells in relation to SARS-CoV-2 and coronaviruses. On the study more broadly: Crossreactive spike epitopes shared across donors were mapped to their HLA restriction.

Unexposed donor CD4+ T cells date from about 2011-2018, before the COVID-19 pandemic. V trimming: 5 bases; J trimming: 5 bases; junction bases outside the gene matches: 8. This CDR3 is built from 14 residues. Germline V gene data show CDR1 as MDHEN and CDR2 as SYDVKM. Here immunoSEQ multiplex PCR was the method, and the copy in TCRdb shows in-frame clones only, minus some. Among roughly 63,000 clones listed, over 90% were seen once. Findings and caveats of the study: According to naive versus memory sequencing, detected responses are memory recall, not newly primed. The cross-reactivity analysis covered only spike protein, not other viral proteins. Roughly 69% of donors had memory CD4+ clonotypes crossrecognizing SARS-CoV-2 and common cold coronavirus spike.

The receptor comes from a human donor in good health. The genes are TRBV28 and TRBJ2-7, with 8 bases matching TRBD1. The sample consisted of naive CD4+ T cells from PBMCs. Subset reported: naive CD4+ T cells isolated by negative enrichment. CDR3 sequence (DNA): TGTGCCAGCAGTCCGGGACAGGCGTCGCACGAGCAGTACTTC. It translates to CASSPGQASHEQYF.